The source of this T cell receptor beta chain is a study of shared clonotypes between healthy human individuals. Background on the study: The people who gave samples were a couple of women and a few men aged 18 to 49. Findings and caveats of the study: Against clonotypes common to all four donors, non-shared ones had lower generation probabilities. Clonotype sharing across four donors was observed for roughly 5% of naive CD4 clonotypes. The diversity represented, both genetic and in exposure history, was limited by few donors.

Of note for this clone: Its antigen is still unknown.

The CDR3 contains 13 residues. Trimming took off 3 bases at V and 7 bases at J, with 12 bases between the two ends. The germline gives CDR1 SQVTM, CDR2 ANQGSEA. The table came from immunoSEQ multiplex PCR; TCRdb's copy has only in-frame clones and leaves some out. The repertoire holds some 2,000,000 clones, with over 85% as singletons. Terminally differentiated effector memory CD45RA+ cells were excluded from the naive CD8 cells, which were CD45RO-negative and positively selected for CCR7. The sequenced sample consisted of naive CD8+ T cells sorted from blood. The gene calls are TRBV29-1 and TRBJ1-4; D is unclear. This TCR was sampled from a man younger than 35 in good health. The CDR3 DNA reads TGCAGCGTTGAGGACGGGAGTAGTGAAAAACTGTTTTTT. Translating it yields CSVEDGSSEKLFF. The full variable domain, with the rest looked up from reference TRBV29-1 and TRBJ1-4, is SAVISQKPSRDICQRGTSLTIQCQVDSQVTMMFWYRQQPGQSLTLIATANQGSEATYESGFVIDKFPISRPNLTFSTLTVSNMSPEDSSIYLCSVEDGSSEKLFFGSGTQLSVL.